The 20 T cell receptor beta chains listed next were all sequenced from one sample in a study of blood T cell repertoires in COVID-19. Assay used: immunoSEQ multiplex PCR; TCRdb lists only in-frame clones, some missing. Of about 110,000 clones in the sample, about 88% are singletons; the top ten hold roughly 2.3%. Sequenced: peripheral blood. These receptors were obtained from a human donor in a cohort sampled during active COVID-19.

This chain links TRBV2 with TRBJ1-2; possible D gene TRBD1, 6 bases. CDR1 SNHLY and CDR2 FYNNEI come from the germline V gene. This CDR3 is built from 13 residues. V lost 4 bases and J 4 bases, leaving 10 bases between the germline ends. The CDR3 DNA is TGTGCCAGCAGTGGGGAACAGGGCTATGGCTACACCTTC. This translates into CASSGEQGYGYTF. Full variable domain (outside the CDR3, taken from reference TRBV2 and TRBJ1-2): EPEVTQTPSHQVTQMGQEVILRCVPISNHLYFYWYRQILGQKVEFLVSFYNNEISEKSEIFDDQFSVERPDGSNFTLKIRSTKLEDSAMYFCASSGEQGYGYTFGSGTRLTVV.

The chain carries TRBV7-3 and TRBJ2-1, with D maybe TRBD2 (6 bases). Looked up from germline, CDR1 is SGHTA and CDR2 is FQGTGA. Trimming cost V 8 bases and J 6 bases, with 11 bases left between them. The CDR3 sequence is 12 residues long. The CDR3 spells CASGLSRNEQFF. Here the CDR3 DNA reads TGTGCCAGCGGACTATCTCGCAATGAGCAGTTCTTC.

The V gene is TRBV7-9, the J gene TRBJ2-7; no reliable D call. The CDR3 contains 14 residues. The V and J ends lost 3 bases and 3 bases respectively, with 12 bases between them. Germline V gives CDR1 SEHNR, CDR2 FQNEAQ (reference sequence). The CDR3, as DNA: TGTGCCAGCAGCTTGGAAGACACGGACTACGAGCAGTACTTC. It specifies CASSLEDTDYEQYF.

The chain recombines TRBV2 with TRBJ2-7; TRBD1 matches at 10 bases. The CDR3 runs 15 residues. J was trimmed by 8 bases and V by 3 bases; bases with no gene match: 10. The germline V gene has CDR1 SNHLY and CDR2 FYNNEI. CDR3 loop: CASSERTGGARKQYF. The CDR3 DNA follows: TGTGCCAGCAGTGAGAGGACAGGGGGGGCCCGGAAGCAGTACTTC.

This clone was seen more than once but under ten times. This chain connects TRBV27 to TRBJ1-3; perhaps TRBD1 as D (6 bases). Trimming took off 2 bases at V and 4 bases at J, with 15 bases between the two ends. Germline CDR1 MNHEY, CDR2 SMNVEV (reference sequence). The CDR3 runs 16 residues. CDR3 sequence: CASSLNLGAPGNTIYF. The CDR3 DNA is TGTGCCAGCAGTTTAAATCTGGGGGCGCCCGGAAACACCATATATTTT.

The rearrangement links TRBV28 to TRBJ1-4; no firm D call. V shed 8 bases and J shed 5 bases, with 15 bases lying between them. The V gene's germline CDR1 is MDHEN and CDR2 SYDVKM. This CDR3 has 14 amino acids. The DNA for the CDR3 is TGTGCCAGCGAGGGATCGGCAGAGAATGAAAAACTGTTTTTT. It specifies CASEGSAENEKLFF.

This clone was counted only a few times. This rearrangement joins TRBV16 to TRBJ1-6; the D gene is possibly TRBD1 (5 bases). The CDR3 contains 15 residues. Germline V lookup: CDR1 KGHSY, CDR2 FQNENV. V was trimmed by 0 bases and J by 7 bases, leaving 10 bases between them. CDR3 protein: CASSQSARGNSPLHF. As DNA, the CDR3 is TGTGCCAGCAGCCAATCTGCACGGGGGAATTCACCCCTCCACTTT.

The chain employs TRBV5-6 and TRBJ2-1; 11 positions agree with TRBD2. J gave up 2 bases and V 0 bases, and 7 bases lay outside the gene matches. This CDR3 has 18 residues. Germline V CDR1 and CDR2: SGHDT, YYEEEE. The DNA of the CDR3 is TGTGCCAGCAGCTTGGGCCCAAGACTAGCGGGAACCTACAATGAGCAGTTCTTC. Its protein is CASSLGPRLAGTYNEQFF. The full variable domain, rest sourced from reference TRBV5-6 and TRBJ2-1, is DAGVTQSPTHLIKTRGQQVTLRCSPKSGHDTVSWYQQALGQGPQFIFQYYEEEERQRGNFPDRFSGHQFPNYSSELNVNALLLGDSALYLCASSLGPRLAGTYNEQFFGPGTRLTVL.

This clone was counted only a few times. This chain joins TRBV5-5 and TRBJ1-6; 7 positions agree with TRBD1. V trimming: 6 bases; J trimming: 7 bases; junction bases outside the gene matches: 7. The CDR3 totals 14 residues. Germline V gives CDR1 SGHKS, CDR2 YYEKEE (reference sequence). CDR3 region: CASTLDRKNSPLHF. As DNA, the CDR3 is TGTGCCAGCACTCTGGACAGGAAGAATTCACCCCTCCACTTT. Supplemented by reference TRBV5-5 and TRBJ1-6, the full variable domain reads DAGVTQSPTHLIKTRGQQVTLRCSPISGHKSVSWYQQVLGQGPQFIFQYYEKEERGRGNFPDRFSARQFPNYSSELNVNALLLGDSALYLCASTLDRKNSPLHFGNGTRLTVT.

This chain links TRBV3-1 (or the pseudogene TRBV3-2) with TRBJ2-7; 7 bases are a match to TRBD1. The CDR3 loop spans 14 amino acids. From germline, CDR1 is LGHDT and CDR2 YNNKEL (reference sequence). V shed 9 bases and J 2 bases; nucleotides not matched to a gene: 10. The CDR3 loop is CASENRDSPYEQYF. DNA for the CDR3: TGTGCCAGTGAGAACCGGGACAGCCCCTACGAGCAGTACTTC.

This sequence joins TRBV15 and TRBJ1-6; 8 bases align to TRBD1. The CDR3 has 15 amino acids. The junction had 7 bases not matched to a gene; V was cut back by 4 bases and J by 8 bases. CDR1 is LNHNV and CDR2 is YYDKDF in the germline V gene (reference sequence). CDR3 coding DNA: TGTGCCACCAGCACCGGGACAGGTGAAGATTCACCCCTCCACTTT. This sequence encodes CATSTGTGEDSPLHF.

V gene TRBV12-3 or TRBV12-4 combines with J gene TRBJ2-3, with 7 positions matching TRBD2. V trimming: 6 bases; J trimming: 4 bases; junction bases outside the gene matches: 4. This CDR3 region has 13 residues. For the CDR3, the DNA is TGTGCCAGCAGCCTGACTAGCCCAGATACGCAGTATTTT. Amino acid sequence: CASSLTSPDTQYF.

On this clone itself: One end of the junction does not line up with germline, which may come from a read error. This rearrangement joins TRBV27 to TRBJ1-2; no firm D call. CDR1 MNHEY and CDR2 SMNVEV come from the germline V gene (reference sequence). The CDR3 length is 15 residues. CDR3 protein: CASSLSSLTFYGYTF. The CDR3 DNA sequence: TGTGCCAGCAGCTTATCCAGTCTTACCTTCTATGGCTACACCTTC.

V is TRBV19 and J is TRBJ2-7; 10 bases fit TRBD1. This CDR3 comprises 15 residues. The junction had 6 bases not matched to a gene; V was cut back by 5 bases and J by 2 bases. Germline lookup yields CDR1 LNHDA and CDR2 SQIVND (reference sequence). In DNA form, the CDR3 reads TGTGCCAGTAGTCCGGGGACAGGGGAGACCTACGAGCAGTACTTC. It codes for CASSPGTGETYEQYF.

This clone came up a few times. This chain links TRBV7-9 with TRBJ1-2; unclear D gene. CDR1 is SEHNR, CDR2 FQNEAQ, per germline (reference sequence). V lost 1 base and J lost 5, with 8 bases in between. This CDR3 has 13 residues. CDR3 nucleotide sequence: TGTGCCAGCAGCTTAGGCGGCACGTATGGCTACACCTTC. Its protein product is CASSLGGTYGYTF.

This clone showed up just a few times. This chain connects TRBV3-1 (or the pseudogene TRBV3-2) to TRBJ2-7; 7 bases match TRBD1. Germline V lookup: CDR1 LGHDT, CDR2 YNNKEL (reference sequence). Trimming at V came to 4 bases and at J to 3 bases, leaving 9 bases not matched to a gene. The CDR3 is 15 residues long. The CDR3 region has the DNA TGTGCCAGCAGCCGTGCCGGGACAGCTCACTACGAGCAGTACTTC. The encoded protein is CASSRAGTAHYEQYF.

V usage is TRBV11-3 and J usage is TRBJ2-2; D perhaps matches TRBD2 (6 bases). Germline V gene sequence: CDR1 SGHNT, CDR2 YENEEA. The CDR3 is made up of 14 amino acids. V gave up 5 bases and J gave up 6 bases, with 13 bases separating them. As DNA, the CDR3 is TGTGCCAGCAGCCGACGGGGGACCCCCGGGGAGCTGTTTTTT. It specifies CASSRRGTPGELFF.

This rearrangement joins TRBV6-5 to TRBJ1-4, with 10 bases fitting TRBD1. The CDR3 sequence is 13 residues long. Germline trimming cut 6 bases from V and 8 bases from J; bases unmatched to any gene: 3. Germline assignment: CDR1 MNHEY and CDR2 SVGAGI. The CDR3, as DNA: TGTGCCAGCAGGGGACAGGGGAGGGAAAAACTGTTTTTT. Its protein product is CASRGQGREKLFF.

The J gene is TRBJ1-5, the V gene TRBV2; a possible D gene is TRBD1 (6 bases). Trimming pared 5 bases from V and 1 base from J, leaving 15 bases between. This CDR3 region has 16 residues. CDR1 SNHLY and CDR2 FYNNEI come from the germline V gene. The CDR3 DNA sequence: TGTGCCAGCAGTCCAAACAGGGTCCCCAGCAATCAGCCCCAGCATTTT. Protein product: CASSPNRVPSNQPQHF.

The DNA of the CDR3 is TGTGCCAGCAGTGGCGGGGACAGTTTAGTTGAAAAACTGTTTTTT. Encoded protein: CASSGGDSLVEKLFF. The gene calls are TRBV28 and TRBJ1-4; TRBD1 matches 7 bases. This CDR3 is 15 amino acids long. Unmatched junction bases numbered 10, after V lost 5 bases and J lost 7 bases. Germline V gene sequence: CDR1 MDHEN, CDR2 SYDVKM. Variable domain in full (rest from reference TRBV28 and TRBJ1-4): DVKVTQSSRYLVKRTGEKVFLECVQDMDHENMFWYRQDPGLGLRLIYFSYDVKMKEKGDIPEGYSVSREKKERFSLILESASTNQTSMYLCASSGGDSLVEKLFFGSGTQLSVL.